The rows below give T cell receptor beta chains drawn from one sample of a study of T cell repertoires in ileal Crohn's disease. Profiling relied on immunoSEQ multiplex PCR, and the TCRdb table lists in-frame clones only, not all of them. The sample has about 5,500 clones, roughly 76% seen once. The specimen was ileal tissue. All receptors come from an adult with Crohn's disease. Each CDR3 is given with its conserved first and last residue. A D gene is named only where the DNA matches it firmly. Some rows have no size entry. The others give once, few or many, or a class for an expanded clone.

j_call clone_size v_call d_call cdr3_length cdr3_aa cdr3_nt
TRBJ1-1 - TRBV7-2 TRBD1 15 CASSSRQGRNTEAFF TGTGCCAGCAGCTCACGACAGGGGCGGAACACTGAAGCTTTCTTT
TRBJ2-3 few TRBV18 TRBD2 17 CASSPRPSGGATDTQYF TGTGCCAGCTCACCACGTCCCAGCGGGGGGGCGACAGATACGCAGTATTTT
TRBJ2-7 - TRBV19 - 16 CASSAWGTSSSYEQYF TGTGCCAGTAGTGCTTGGGGGACATCGAGCTCCTACGAGCAGTACTTC
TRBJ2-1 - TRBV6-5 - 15 CASSSGTPTYNEQFF TGTGCCAGCAGTTCCGGGACACCTACTTACAATGAGCAGTTCTTC
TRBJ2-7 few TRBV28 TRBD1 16 CASTYLRDRGSYEQYF TGTGCCAGCACCTACCTCCGGGACAGGGGCTCCTACGAGCAGTACTTC
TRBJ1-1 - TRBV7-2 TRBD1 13 CASGTGMNTEAFF TGTGCCAGCGGGACAGGAATGAACACTGAAGCTTTCTTT
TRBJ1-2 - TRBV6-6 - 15 CASTYAGARVDDYTF TGTGCCAGCACTTACGCGGGGGCGAGGGTAGATGATTACACCTTC
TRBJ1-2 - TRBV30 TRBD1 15 CAWSLTGLPNYGYTF TGTGCCTGGAGTCTGACAGGGCTTCCTAACTATGGCTACACCTTC
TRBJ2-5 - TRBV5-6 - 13 CASSLGPKETQYF TGTGCCAGCAGCTTGGGTCCCAAAGAGACCCAGTACTTC
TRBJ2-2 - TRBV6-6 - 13 CASSDTRTGELFF TGTGCCAGCAGTGACACGAGAACCGGGGAGCTGTTTTTT
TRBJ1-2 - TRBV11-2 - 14 CASSFAGLYYGYTF TGTGCCAGCAGCTTTGCGGGGCTCTACTATGGCTACACCTTC
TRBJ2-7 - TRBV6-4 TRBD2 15 CASTPLAGGPYEQYF TGTGCCAGCACGCCCTTAGCGGGAGGGCCTTACGAGCAGTACTTC
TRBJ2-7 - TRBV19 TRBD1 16 CASSANDRGNSLEQYF TGTGCCAGTAGTGCGAACGACAGGGGCAATTCTCTCGAGCAGTACTTC
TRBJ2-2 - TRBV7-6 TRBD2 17 CASSPSGRGVSAGELFF TGTGCCAGCAGCCCCTCGGGGCGGGGGGTTAGCGCCGGGGAGCTGTTTTTT
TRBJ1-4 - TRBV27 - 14 CASRSFATNEKLFF TGTGCCAGCAGGAGTTTTGCAACTAATGAAAAACTGTTTTTT
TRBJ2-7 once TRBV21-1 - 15 CASSKWGQGSYEQYF -
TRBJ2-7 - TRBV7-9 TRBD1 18 CASSQVYGFTGAGYEQYF TGTGCCAGCAGCCAAGTATACGGATTTACAGGGGCCGGCTACGAGCAGTACTTC